The 14 T cell receptor beta chains presented below share a single source sample, sequenced in a study of blood T cells in healthy people across ages. The authors ran a second PCR of 7 to 11 cycles using a sample-barcoded 5' primer and a J-beta primer mix. Via MiXCR, TCRdb re-called the 5' RACE reads, giving one row per CDR3 protein. The data contain about 800,000 distinct CDR3 sequences, 55% to 70% of them singletons. The sample comprised blood. All receptors come from a man aged 25-45 years in good health.

Points on this clonotype: One end of the junction varies from germline; a read error may be responsible. The rearrangement uses TRBV13 and TRBJ2-1; 11 nucleotides line up with TRBD2. The CDR3 spans 16 residues. Per germline, CDR1 PRHDT and CDR2 FYEKMQ (reference sequence). The CDR3 loop reads CASNLVASGGINEQFF. CDR3 DNA: TGTGCCAGCAACTTAGTTGCTAGCGGGGGGATCAATGAGCAGTTCTTC.

In regard to this clonotype: Just one base apart from a much larger clone, this may be a read error. The chain couples TRBV6-2 or TRBV6-3 to TRBJ2-5; D gene uncertain. The end of the DNA is better explained by TRBJ2-7, so the J call may be wrong. Germline assignment: CDR1 MNHEY and CDR2 SVGEGT. The CDR3 is 11 residues long. The CDR3 protein is CASSYFDEQYF. The CDR3 nucleotides read TGTGCCAGCAGTTACTTCGACGAGCAGTACTTC.

The chain links TRBV7-2 to TRBJ2-3; 9 nucleotides align to TRBD2. The V gene end was trimmed by 2 bases and the J gene end by 2 bases; junction bases not matched to a gene: 5. This CDR3 contains 16 residues. CDR1 and CDR2 (germline): SGHTA, FQGNSA. The DNA of the CDR3 is TGTGCCAGCAGCTTACAAGCTAGCGGGAACACAGATACGCAGTATTTT. This sequence encodes CASSLQASGNTDTQYF. The whole variable domain, remainder taken from reference TRBV7-2 and TRBJ2-3, is GAGVSQSPSNKVTEKGKDVELRCDPISGHTALYWYRQSLGQGLEFLIYFQGNSAPDKSGLPSDRFSAERTGGSVSTLTIQRTQQEDSAVYLCASSLQASGNTDTQYFGPGTRLTVL.

The chain joins TRBV6-5 to TRBJ2-1; D perhaps matches TRBD1 (5 bases). Trimming cost V 1 base and J 5 bases, with 15 bases left between them. The CDR3 loop spans 16 amino acids. Germline V gene data show CDR1 as MNHEY and CDR2 as SVGAGI. The CDR3 coding sequence is TGTGCCAGCAGTTACTTTGGGGCAGACCTAGACAATGAGCAGTTCTTC. Its protein product is CASSYFGADLDNEQFF.

This clonotype was picked up many times. The genes are TRBV20-1 and TRBJ1-1; D might be TRBD1 (6 bases). The CDR3 is 15 residues long. The germline V gene encodes CDR1 DFQATT and CDR2 SNEGSKA (reference sequence). Trimming cost V 3 bases and J 4 bases, with 18 bases left between them. The CDR3 DNA reads as TGCAGTGCTAGTCCGCCCTTACAGGGTTCCACTGAAGCTTTCTTT. It translates to CSASPPLQGSTEAFF.

About this clonotype itself: At one boundary the junction diverges from the germline segment, which might be a read error. The chain recombines TRBV29-1 with TRBJ2-5; tentative D call: TRBD2 (5 bases). Germline V gene lookup returns CDR1 SQVTM and CDR2 ANQGSEA. The CDR3 is 13 amino acids. Here the CDR3 reads CRVRETGQETQYF. In nucleotides, the CDR3 is TGCCGCGTTAGGGAGACCGGCCAAGAGACCCAGTACTTC.

The V gene is TRBV4-2, the J gene TRBJ1-2, with 7 nucleotides matching TRBD1. V shed 1 base, J shed 8 bases, and the junction held 4 bases outside the gene matches. The CDR3 runs 13 residues. Germline V gene sequence: CDR1 LGHNA, CDR2 YNFKEQ. In nucleotides, the CDR3 is TGTGCCAGCAGCCAAGCGACAGGGAGAGGCTACACCTTC. Its translation is CASSQATGRGYTF.

This clonotype has more than one count but fewer than ten. This sequence joins TRBV29-1 and TRBJ1-2, with 7 bases identical to TRBD1. The J segment lost 4 bases and the V segment lost 5 bases, leaving 4 bases of the junction unmatched. This CDR3 region has 12 residues. CDR1 and CDR2 (germline): SQVTM, ANQGSEA. Here the CDR3 DNA reads TGCAGCGTTAAGGGGGCAGGCTATGGCTACACCTTC. Translating it yields CSVKGAGYGYTF.

This clonotype was picked up a small number of times. The V call is TRBV4-3, the J call TRBJ2-3; D perhaps matches TRBD2 (6 bases). V was pared by 0 bases and J by 1 base, with 14 bases between. This CDR3 region has 17 residues. Germline CDR1 reads LGHNA; CDR2 reads YSLEER. CDR3 DNA sequence: TGCGCCAGCAGCCAAGATTTGGGGGGAGGAGGCACAGATACGCAGTATTTT. This codes for CASSQDLGGGGTDTQYF.

The J gene is TRBJ2-2, the V gene TRBV25-1; D unresolved. The CDR3 is made up of 15 amino acids. The germline V gene encodes CDR1 MGHDK and CDR2 SYGVNS. The V and J ends lost 3 bases and 6 bases respectively, with 14 bases between them. This CDR3 is CASSDSTTVPGELFF. The CDR3 region has the DNA TGTGCCAGCAGTGACTCGACGACCGTTCCCGGGGAGCTGTTTTTT.

This chain joins TRBV6-2 or TRBV6-3 and TRBJ2-1; 7 bases are shared with TRBD1. CDR1 is MNHEY, CDR2 SVGEGT, per germline. The CDR3 is 14 amino acids. With V trimmed by 7 bases and J by 6 bases, 9 bases remained unmatched. CDR3 sequence (DNA): TGTGCCAGCAAGGGGGCCAACACCGTCAATGAGCAGTTCTTC. Protein sequence: CASKGANTVNEQFF.

This clonotype was seen repeatedly, ten times or more. The rearrangement uses TRBV20-1 and TRBJ2-7, with D possibly matching TRBD2 (5 bases). The germline V gene encodes CDR1 DFQATT and CDR2 SNEGSKA (reference sequence). This CDR3 comprises 13 residues. The V gene lost 6 bases and the J gene lost 3 bases, with 15 bases spanning the gap. The CDR3 loop reads CSANVATNYEQYF. The CDR3 nucleotides are TGCAGTGCGAACGTAGCGACGAACTACGAGCAGTACTTC.

The V gene is TRBV9, the J gene TRBJ2-3; 7 bases are a match to TRBD2. Germline CDR1 and CDR2: SGDLS and YYNGEE. V dropped 2 bases and J dropped 4; count of bases not matched to a gene: 4. There are 14 residues in the CDR3. The CDR3 spells CASSVAGDADTQYF. The CDR3 DNA reads as TGTGCCAGCAGCGTCGCGGGAGACGCAGATACGCAGTATTTT. The entire variable domain, with the rest obtained from reference TRBV9 and TRBJ2-3, is as follows: DSGVTQTPKHLITATGQRVTLRCSPRSGDLSVYWYQQSLDQGLQFLIQYYNGEERAKGNILERFSAQQFPDLHSELNLSSLELGDSALYFCASSVAGDADTQYFGPGTRLTVL.

This rearrangement joins TRBV10-3 to TRBJ2-5, with unresolved D. Germline loops: CDR1 ENHRY, CDR2 SYGVKD. Trimming shortened V by 0 bases and J by 11 bases, and 10 bases separated the two germline ends. This CDR3 has 12 amino acids. CDR3 nucleotides: TGTGCCATCAGTGAGTCGACTCGTGAGCAGTACTTC. The encoded protein is CAISESTREQYF.